These T cell receptor beta chains were read from a single sample in a study of blood T cell repertoires in COVID-19. Only in-frame clones appear in the TCRdb table, and some are missing; sequencing was by immunoSEQ multiplex PCR. The table lists about 68,000 clones, 80% of them singletons. Sequenced input: peripheral blood. These TCRs come from a human donor in a cohort sampled during active COVID-19. Each CDR3 is given with its conserved first and last residue. The order of the fields is D gene, clone size, V gene, J gene, CDR3 DNA, CDR3 protein. The D gene is left open where the match is weak. A clone size is listed for some rows: how often the clone was seen (once, few, many), or a class if it is expanded.

D: TRBD2; size: .; V: TRBV7-8; J: TRBJ2-6; DNA: TGTGCCAGCAGCTTTCTCGGGAGGACATTCTCTGGGGCCAACGTCCTGACTTTC; CDR3: CASSFLGRTFSGANVLTF
D: .; size: .; V: TRBV6-6; J: TRBJ2-2; DNA: TGTGCCAGCAGTTACCGGGCAGGGGGGACCGGGGAGCTGTTTTTT; CDR3: CASSYRAGGTGELFF
D: .; size: .; V: TRBV18; J: TRBJ1-1; DNA: TGTGCCAGCTCACCGTCTCCGAACACTGAAGCTTTCTTT; CDR3: CASSPSPNTEAFF
D: TRBD1; size: .; V: TRBV4-3; J: TRBJ1-3; DNA: TGCGCCAGCAGCCCCGGGACAGGAATCTCTGGAAACACCATATATTTT; CDR3: CASSPGTGISGNTIYF
D: .; size: .; V: TRBV5-1; J: TRBJ2-1; DNA: TGCGCCAGCAGCAATCGACAGGAGGATGAGCAGTTCTTC; CDR3: CASSNRQEDEQFF
D: .; size: .; V: TRBV30; J: TRBJ1-2; DNA: TGTGCCTGGAGAACAGGGATGGACTATGGCTACACCTTC; CDR3: CAWRTGMDYGYTF
D: TRBD1; size: .; V: TRBV16; J: TRBJ1-5; DNA: TGTGCCAGCAGCCAATCCGGGACAGGTCAGTTGTCCCAGCATTTT; CDR3: CASSQSGTGQLSQHF
D: .; size: .; V: TRBV7-2; J: TRBJ2-5; DNA: TGTGCCAGCAGCTTAAGGGGGACCCGGGGAATAGGGGGAGAGACCCAGTACTTC; CDR3: CASSLRGTRGIGGETQYF
D: TRBD2; size: .; V: TRBV14; J: TRBJ2-3; DNA: TGTGCCAGCAGCCCGCTAGCGGGGGGGCGGACAGATACGCAGTATTTT; CDR3: CASSPLAGGRTDTQYF
D: TRBD1; size: .; V: TRBV2; J: TRBJ1-6; DNA: TGTGCCAGCACTTCCCAGGACAGGGGTAATTCACCCCTCCACTTT; CDR3: CASTSQDRGNSPLHF
D: TRBD2; size: .; V: TRBV28; J: TRBJ2-1; DNA: TGTGCCAGCAGTTTCGGGGGGGCGTATGAGCAGTTCTTC; CDR3: CASSFGGAYEQFF
D: TRBD2; size: .; V: TRBV3-1/TRBV3-2; J: TRBJ2-5; DNA: TGTGCCAGCAGCTCCCGGACTAGCGGGGGGCCCCGAAAGACCCAGTACTTC; CDR3: CASSSRTSGGPRKTQYF
D: .; size: .; V: TRBV6-2/TRBV6-3; J: TRBJ2-1; DNA: TGTGCCAGCAGTCTAACAGGGTCATCCTACAATGAGCAGTTCTTC; CDR3: CASSLTGSSYNEQFF
D: .; size: .; V: TRBV7-9; J: TRBJ1-4; DNA: TGTGCCAGCAGCTATAGACAGGCTGCAACTAATGAAAAACTGTTTTTT; CDR3: CASSYRQAATNEKLFF
D: TRBD2; size: .; V: TRBV5-1; J: TRBJ2-1; DNA: TGCGCCAGCAGCAGAACGACTAGCGGGAGTCGGAATGAGCAGTTCTTC; CDR3: CASSRTTSGSRNEQFF
D: .; size: .; V: TRBV5-5; J: TRBJ1-1; DNA: TGTGCCAGCAGTGGCGGACAGTCAGGTCAAATGAACACTGAAGCTTTCTTT; CDR3: CASSGGQSGQMNTEAFF
D: TRBD1; size: .; V: TRBV27; J: TRBJ2-7; DNA: TGTGCCAGCAGTCCAGACGTGAGGGACAGAATCTCCTACGAGCAGTACTTC; CDR3: CASSPDVRDRISYEQYF
D: .; size: .; V: TRBV24-1; J: TRBJ2-2; DNA: TGTGCCACCAGTTTCCTAAACACCGGGGAGCTGTTTTTT; CDR3: CATSFLNTGELFF
D: .; size: .; V: TRBV28; J: TRBJ1-2; DNA: TGTGCCAGCAGTCAGGGGCCCCCTAACTATGGCTACACCTTC; CDR3: CASSQGPPNYGYTF
D: TRBD1; size: .; V: TRBV30; J: TRBJ2-3; DNA: TGTGCCTGGAGTGCGGGACAGGGGCACGTGGATACGCAGTATTTT; CDR3: CAWSAGQGHVDTQYF
D: .; size: .; V: TRBV15; J: TRBJ1-1; DNA: TGTGCCACCAGCAGAGATAGCGGGGACACTGAAGCTTTCTTT; CDR3: CATSRDSGDTEAFF
D: .; size: .; V: TRBV6-6; J: TRBJ2-2; DNA: TGTGCCAGCAGTTGGGTGTCCGGGACCGGGGAGCTGTTTTTT; CDR3: CASSWVSGTGELFF
D: .; size: .; V: TRBV2; J: TRBJ2-3; DNA: TGTGCCAGCAGTGATAGAGATACGCAGTATTTT; CDR3: CASSDRDTQYF
D: .; size: .; V: TRBV6-5; J: TRBJ2-3; DNA: TGTGCCAGCATGGAGCTTGGAGATACGCAGTATTTT; CDR3: CASMELGDTQYF
D: .; size: few; V: TRBV5-6; J: TRBJ1-5; DNA: TGTGCCAGCAGCTTGGCCGGGGTTGTCAATCAGCCCCAGCATTTT; CDR3: CASSLAGVVNQPQHF
D: TRBD1; size: .; V: TRBV7-2; J: TRBJ1-4; DNA: TGTGCCAGCAGACACGACAGGGGGTCTGAAAAACTGTTTTTT; CDR3: CASRHDRGSEKLFF
D: TRBD1; size: .; V: TRBV6-5; J: TRBJ1-6; DNA: TGTGCCAGCAGTTCCTACAGGGGTTCGGCCCTCCACTTT; CDR3: CASSSYRGSALHF
D: .; size: once; V: TRBV7-2; J: TRBJ1-4; DNA: TGTGCCAGCAGCCGCCAGGGGCCCACTAATGAAAAACTGTTTTTT; CDR3: CASSRQGPTNEKLFF
D: .; size: .; V: TRBV12-3/TRBV12-4; J: TRBJ1-2; DNA: TGTGCCAGCAGCCGCAGATATGGCTACACCTTC; CDR3: CASSRRYGYTF
D: TRBD1; size: .; V: TRBV5-1; J: TRBJ1-1; DNA: TGCGCCAGCAGCATCCACAGGGGGAACACTGAAGCTTTCTTT; CDR3: CASSIHRGNTEAFF
D: .; size: .; V: TRBV9; J: TRBJ2-3; DNA: TGTGCCAGCAGCACAGTGGCTCTCACAGATACGCAGTATTTT; CDR3: CASSTVALTDTQYF
D: TRBD2; size: .; V: TRBV29-1; J: TRBJ2-2; DNA: TGCAGCACTGCTTGGGAGGGAACCGGGGAGCTGTTTTTT; CDR3: CSTAWEGTGELFF
D: .; size: .; V: TRBV7-8; J: TRBJ1-5; DNA: TGTGCCAGCAGCCCGACTTCCAATCAGCCCCAGCATTTT; CDR3: CASSPTSNQPQHF
D: TRBD1; size: .; V: TRBV7-2; J: TRBJ1-2; DNA: TGTGCCAGCAGCACCTACTCCGGGACAGGCCTCTATGGCTACACCTTC; CDR3: CASSTYSGTGLYGYTF
D: .; size: .; V: TRBV30; J: TRBJ1-2; DNA: TGTGCCTGGAGTGTACTGCGGGGTGGCGGCTACACCTTC; CDR3: CAWSVLRGGGYTF
D: TRBD2; size: .; V: TRBV9; J: TRBJ2-5; DNA: TGTGCCAGCAGCCTTCGTGGACTAGCGGGAGGGAGAGAGACCCAGTACTTC; CDR3: CASSLRGLAGGRETQYF
D: .; size: .; V: TRBV7-8; J: TRBJ2-7; DNA: TGTGCCAGCAGCTTACCCGCCAGGGGGGCCTCCTACGAGCAGTACTTC; CDR3: CASSLPARGASYEQYF
D: TRBD1; size: .; V: TRBV27; J: TRBJ1-5; DNA: TGTGCCAGCAGTCCCCTACAGGGGGCACGAACTCAGCCCCAGCATTTT; CDR3: CASSPLQGARTQPQHF
D: .; size: .; V: TRBV24-1; J: TRBJ2-3; DNA: TGTGCCACCAGTGATTTGACACTAGCAGATACGCAGTATTTT; CDR3: CATSDLTLADTQYF
D: TRBD1; size: .; V: TRBV6-4; J: TRBJ2-5; DNA: TGTGCCAGCAGTGACACCCGGGACAGGGGGCTTCTGGAGACCCAGTACTTC; CDR3: CASSDTRDRGLLETQYF
D: TRBD1; size: .; V: TRBV6-5; J: TRBJ1-6; DNA: TGTGCCAGCAGTTCCCGGACAGGGATAGGGTCACCCCTCCACTTT; CDR3: CASSSRTGIGSPLHF
D: .; size: few; V: TRBV3-1/TRBV3-2; J: TRBJ2-5; DNA: TGTGCCAGCAGCCCCTCGCACGACACAGAGACCCAGTACTTC; CDR3: CASSPSHDTETQYF
D: TRBD2; size: .; V: TRBV4-2; J: TRBJ2-5; DNA: TGTGCCAGCAGCCAAGATTCCGGACTAGCGGGGGGCCAAGAGACCCAGTACTTC; CDR3: CASSQDSGLAGGQETQYF
D: .; size: .; V: TRBV3-1/TRBV3-2; J: TRBJ1-3; DNA: TGTGCCAGCAGCCAGCGGGGAAACACCATATATTTT; CDR3: CASSQRGNTIYF
D: .; size: .; V: TRBV4-3; J: TRBJ1-6; DNA: TGCGCCAGCAGCCAAGGGACAGTAAATTCACCCCTCCACTTT; CDR3: CASSQGTVNSPLHF
D: .; size: .; V: TRBV7-8; J: TRBJ1-4; DNA: TGTGCCAGCAGCCTAGCTTTGGGGCTGTCTAATGAAAAACTGTTTTTT; CDR3: CASSLALGLSNEKLFF
D: TRBD1; size: .; V: TRBV30; J: TRBJ1-1; DNA: TGTGCCTGGAGGGGGACAGGGGGGACTGAAGCTTTCTTT; CDR3: CAWRGTGGTEAFF
D: .; size: .; V: TRBV28; J: TRBJ1-6; DNA: TGTGCCAGCAGTTTACGGTCTTCACCCCTCCACTTT; CDR3: CASSLRSSPLHF
D: TRBD1; size: .; V: TRBV19; J: TRBJ2-3; DNA: TGTGCCAGTAGACCGGGACAGGGGGCTTATAGCACAGATACGCAGTATTTT; CDR3: CASRPGQGAYSTDTQYF
D: TRBD2; size: .; V: TRBV6-5; J: TRBJ2-3; DNA: TGTGCCAGCAGGCGGGGGGCAGATACGCAGTATTTT; CDR3: CASRRGADTQYF
D: .; size: once; V: TRBV19; J: TRBJ1-2; DNA: TGTGCCAGTAGCCCGGGCCAGGGTTTACGTGGCTACACCTTC; CDR3: CASSPGQGLRGYTF
D: .; size: .; V: TRBV7-8; J: TRBJ1-2; DNA: TGTGCCAGCAGCTTAAACAGGATTAACTATGGCTACACCTTC; CDR3: CASSLNRINYGYTF
D: TRBD2; size: .; V: TRBV7-2; J: TRBJ2-3; DNA: TGTGCCAGCAGCAGTAGCGGGTTAAGCACAGATACGCAGTATTTT; CDR3: CASSSSGLSTDTQYF
D: TRBD1; size: .; V: TRBV11-2; J: TRBJ1-4; DNA: TGTGCCAGCAGCTTAACAGGGGGTCCCAGGGGTAATGAAAAACTGTTTTTT; CDR3: CASSLTGGPRGNEKLFF